Shown below are 20 T cell receptor beta chains from a single sample sequenced in a study of blood T cell repertoires in COVID-19. The data were produced by immunoSEQ multiplex PCR, yet TCRdb's version contains in-frame clones alone and is incomplete. This sample yields approximately 85,000 clones, of which about 92% are seen a single time; nearly 6.5% belongs to the top ten. The sample consisted of peripheral blood. Source of these receptors: an older woman with active COVID-19.

V gene TRBV15 combines with J gene TRBJ1-6; D may be TRBD1 (6 bases). Looked up from germline, CDR1 is LNHNV and CDR2 is YYDKDF (reference sequence). The CDR3 consists of 14 residues. The V gene lost 4 bases and the J gene lost 6 bases, with 10 bases spanning the gap. The CDR3 nucleotides are TGTGCCACCAGCACAGGACAGCTTAATTCACCCCTCCACTTT. Amino acids: CATSTGQLNSPLHF.

The J gene is TRBJ2-3, the V gene TRBV7-8; TRBD1 matches at 7 bases. The germline gives CDR1 SGHVS, CDR2 FQNEAQ. This CDR3 has 16 amino acids. The V gene end was trimmed by 4 bases and the J gene end by 6 bases; junction bases not matched to a gene: 13. This CDR3 reads CASSSRDRSSPDTQYF. For the CDR3, the DNA is TGTGCCAGCAGCTCCCGGGACAGAAGTAGCCCGGATACGCAGTATTTT.

This clone turned up a few times. V and J are TRBV7-9 and TRBJ1-2; 12 bases line up with TRBD1. Germline V gene sequence: CDR1 SEHNR, CDR2 FQNEAQ (reference sequence). There are 14 residues in the CDR3. J gave up 7 bases and V 1 base, and 1 base lay outside the gene matches. In DNA form, the CDR3 reads TGTGCCAGCAGCTTAGGGGACAGGGGGCCTGGCTACACCTTC. It encodes CASSLGDRGPGYTF.

The V call is TRBV7-2, the J call TRBJ2-3, with 9 bases identical to TRBD1. CDR3 length: 17 residues. V was pared by 2 bases and J by 3 bases, with 9 bases of the junction left unmatched. Germline V gene data show CDR1 as SGHTA and CDR2 as FQGNSA. Here the CDR3 DNA reads TGTGCCAGCAGCTTACGGGTTAGGGGGACAGGGACAGATACGCAGTATTTT. This codes for CASSLRVRGTGTDTQYF.

This chain joins TRBV19 and TRBJ2-1, with 13 bases lining up with TRBD2. With V trimmed by 4 bases and J by 3 bases, 3 bases remained unmatched. The CDR3 spans 16 residues. In germline, CDR1 is LNHDA, CDR2 SQIVND (reference sequence). CDR3 protein: CASSRTSGSLYNEQFF. The CDR3 DNA sequence: TGTGCCAGTAGTAGGACTAGCGGGAGCCTCTACAATGAGCAGTTCTTC.

The V call is TRBV7-3, the J call TRBJ2-5; 9 bases fit TRBD2. The CDR3 has 17 residues. Germline CDR1 and CDR2: SGHTA and FQGTGA. V lost 5 bases and J lost 4; bases outside the gene matches: 14. This CDR3 reads CASSPGLARGSGETQYF. The DNA of the CDR3 is TGTGCCAGCAGCCCCGGACTAGCGAGGGGGAGTGGAGAGACCCAGTACTTC.

The chain combines TRBV28 with TRBJ1-3, with D possibly being TRBD1 (6 bases). CDR1 and CDR2 (germline): MDHEN, SYDVKM. The CDR3 has 14 residues. The V and J ends lost 0 bases and 4 bases respectively, with 7 bases between them. CDR3: CASSLWGAGNTIYF. In DNA, the CDR3 is TGTGCCAGCAGTTTATGGGGGGCGGGAAACACCATATATTTT.

The chain joins TRBV7-2 to TRBJ1-2; D is unresolved. Trimming left V 1 base short and J 1 base short, with 7 bases between. CDR3 length: 14 residues. Germline CDR1 and CDR2: SGHTA and FQGNSA. This CDR3 is CASSLELVNYGYTF. DNA of the CDR3: TGTGCCAGCAGCTTAGAGTTAGTTAACTATGGCTACACCTTC.

This clone occurred a few times. This chain uses TRBV24-1 with TRBJ2-1; 7 bases match TRBD1. V was pared by 3 bases and J by 5 bases, with 9 bases of the junction left unmatched. The CDR3 consists of 16 residues. Germline values: CDR1 KGHDR, CDR2 SFDVKD. DNA for the CDR3: TGTGCCACCAGTGATAGTAAAGCACAGGGGAACAATGAGCAGTTCTTC. It yields the protein CATSDSKAQGNNEQFF.

This clone was detected only once. The chain combines TRBV27 with TRBJ2-7, with D tentatively TRBD1 (5 bases). CDR1 and CDR2 from the germline V gene are MNHEY and SMNVEV (reference sequence). CDR3 length: 15 residues. V was trimmed by 2 bases and J by 0 bases, leaving 11 bases between them. The CDR3 spells CASSLDRLSSYEQYF. CDR3 DNA sequence: TGTGCCAGCAGTTTAGACAGATTAAGCTCCTACGAGCAGTACTTC.

This chain links TRBV28 with TRBJ1-4; 11 bases agree with TRBD1. The CDR3 runs 18 residues. With V trimmed by 6 bases and J by 1 base, 10 bases remained unmatched. Per germline, CDR1 MDHEN and CDR2 SYDVKM. In nucleotides, the CDR3 is TGTGCCAGCAGCCAACCTCCGGGACAGGGGGGAACTAATGAAAAACTGTTTTTT. It is translated as CASSQPPGQGGTNEKLFF.

This clone was found a few times. This chain connects TRBV5-4 to TRBJ1-4, with D perhaps matching TRBD1 (6 bases). The V gene's germline CDR1 is SGHNT and CDR2 YYREEE (reference sequence). The V end was cut by 4 bases, the J end by 1 base, with 8 bases between. CDR3 length: 14 amino acids. The CDR3 DNA follows: TGTGCCAGCAGCCCGACAGGAACTAATGAAAAACTGTTTTTT. It yields the protein CASSPTGTNEKLFF.

DNA for the CDR3: TGTGCCAGCAGCCAAGAAGTGACAGGGGGCTTTGTGGGAAAACTGTTTTTT. Protein sequence: CASSQEVTGGFVGKLFF. The chain combines TRBV4-2 with TRBJ1-4; 10 bases fit TRBD1. Trimming cost V 0 bases and J 10 bases; bases outside gene matches: 11. Per germline, CDR1 LGHNA and CDR2 YNFKEQ. CDR3 size: 17 residues.

This rearrangement joins TRBV5-6 to TRBJ1-1; a weak D match, TRBD1 (6 bases). The ends were cut back, 5 bases at V and 0 bases at J, with 11 bases in the middle. This CDR3 is 14 amino acids long. Germline V gene data show CDR1 as SGHDT and CDR2 as YYEEEE. As DNA, the CDR3 is TGTGCCAGCAGGATCAGGGGTCTGAACACTGAAGCTTTCTTT. It translates to CASRIRGLNTEAFF.

The rearrangement joins TRBV28 to TRBJ1-1, with D possibly matching TRBD1 (6 bases). The CDR3 contains 16 residues. CDR1 is MDHEN and CDR2 is SYDVKM in the germline V gene. The V gene lost 5 bases and the J gene lost 0 bases, with 16 bases spanning the gap. The CDR3 here is CASSLLTGFMNTEAFF. In DNA, the CDR3 is TGTGCCAGCAGTCTATTAACAGGGTTCATGAACACTGAAGCTTTCTTT. The variable domain in full, completed from reference TRBV28 and TRBJ1-1, reads DVKVTQSSRYLVKRTGEKVFLECVQDMDHENMFWYRQDPGLGLRLIYFSYDVKMKEKGDIPEGYSVSREKKERFSLILESASTNQTSMYLCASSLLTGFMNTEAFFGQGTRLTVV.

The rearrangement uses TRBV10-3 and TRBJ2-7; TRBD2 matches at 7 bases. Germline values: CDR1 ENHRY, CDR2 SYGVKD. The CDR3 has 14 residues. V trimming: 4 bases; J trimming: 1 base; junction bases outside the gene matches: 4. As DNA, the CDR3 is TGTGCCATCAGTGGCACTAGCGCATCCTACGAGCAGTACTTC. Translation: CAISGTSASYEQYF.

The chain links TRBV3-1 (or the pseudogene TRBV3-2) to TRBJ2-1; possible D gene TRBD2, 6 bases. CDR3 size: 16 residues. The germline gives CDR1 LGHDT, CDR2 YNNKEL (reference sequence). V dropped 3 bases and J dropped 0 bases, with 12 bases sitting between them. Here the CDR3 reads CASSQSGYSSYNEQFF. In DNA form, the CDR3 reads TGTGCCAGCAGCCAGAGCGGGTACAGCTCCTACAATGAGCAGTTCTTC.

The V and J genes are TRBV6-5 and TRBJ2-7; 8 bases map to TRBD1. This CDR3 has 14 residues. J lost 6 bases, V lost 5 bases, and 9 bases had no gene match. Germline V CDR1 and CDR2: MNHEY, SVGAGI. CDR3 coding DNA: TGTGCCAGCAGTCCGACAGGGGTGAGGGTCGAGCAGTACTTC. This codes for CASSPTGVRVEQYF.

The chain couples TRBV28 to TRBJ1-2, with a tentative D call TRBD1 (6 bases). The CDR3 contains 12 residues. Per germline, CDR1 MDHEN and CDR2 SYDVKM. The germline V and J ends were trimmed by 6 bases and 5 bases, with 10 bases remaining between them. Here the CDR3 DNA reads TGTGCCAGCAGCCCTGGACAGTATGGCTACACCTTC. This encodes CASSPGQYGYTF.

CDR3 nucleotides: TGCAGCGTCCCTGATAAACGGGAACACGAGCAGTACTTC. Translation gives CSVPDKREHEQYF. J is TRBJ2-7 and V is TRBV29-1, with TRBD2 as a possible D gene (5 bases). Germline V gene data show CDR1 as SQVTM and CDR2 as ANQGSEA. V shed 6 bases and J shed 5 bases, with 17 bases lying between them. This CDR3 region has 13 residues.